The present T cell receptor (beta chain) was sequenced within a study of Graves' ophthalmopathy and Graves' hyperthyroidism. This clonotype showed up many times. For repertoire sequencing, the TCR beta CDR3 regions were amplified from RNA transcripts. An opening RT-PCR round employed HTBI primers and preceded a second-round multiplex PCR. TCRdb recomputed calls from the multiplex PCR reads with MiXCR, one row per CDR3 protein. Here the sample spans about 500,000 distinct CDR3 sequences, roughly an eighth being singletons. Germline values: CDR1 WNHNN, CDR2 SYGVQD (reference sequence). The CDR3 covers 14 residues. The V end lost 2 bases, the J end lost 9 bases, and 11 bases lay between the germline ends.

The sample consisted of blood. The chain links TRBV10-1 to TRBJ1-6; D gene ambiguous. The receptor was derived from a woman aged 25 to 45 with Graves' ophthalmopathy. CDR3 coding DNA: TGCGCCAGCAGTGAGGCAGGATGGGGTTCACCCCTCCACTTT. Amino acids: CASSEAGWGSPLHF.